This TCR beta chain came from a study of blood T cell repertoires in COVID-19 (dated by TCRdb to between 2020 and 2021). For context, the study as a whole: Collaborator samples came from the United States, Italy and Spain and covered acute and convalescent phases of COVID-19. The repertoires were made available in a free public database intended to serve as a resource for research on the immune response to SARS-CoV-2. HLA class I and class II types, where available, came from metadata supplied by the sample provider rather than from assay-based typing. Nearly every sample came with metadata listing a de-identified subject ID, COVID-19 status, age in years and sex. Deeply sampled blood TCRbeta repertoires from subjects exposed to, actively infected with, or recovered from COVID-19 were included in the dataset. The material from the prospective study consisted of cDNA or gDNA derived from T cells, B-cell-depleted T cells, or PBMCs. The samples were drawn from the first 160 participants of the ongoing ImmuneRACE study and from 1,200 or so subjects provided by 6 global collaborators.

The study at large found these results: The amount of clinical and demographic metadata varied by source and participant and was provided uncurated.

Including the terminal cysteine and phenylalanine, the CDR3 comprises 16 residues. Solely the CDR3 DNA is kept, with 48 bases framed from the first base. The germline V and J ends show losses of 1 base and 3 bases respectively, and no gene match explains 6 bases of the junction. CDR1 and CDR2 (SGHDT, YYEEEE) derive from the germline V gene. The immunoSEQ Assay, a bias-controlled multiplex PCR, was used to amplify TCRbeta CDR3 regions from genomic DNA. The paper's processing steps were these. The number of nucleated cells in each sample was estimated by amplification of reference gene primers within the assay. To quantify the absolute abundance of each unique TCRbeta CDR3 rearrangement, sequence reads were collapsed and filtered. Productive Simpson clonality was computed per sample as the square root of Simpson's diversity index over productive rearrangements. In its TCRdb copy, this immuneACCESS table keeps in-frame sequences only and misses some clones. Where compared with another copy, unresolved V genes explain less than half of these, and the others have no known cause. V and J calls plus clone size are reproduced from that table; the DNA served to infer D and trimming. The sample has about 28,000 clones on record, 87% of them singletons. In total, the top ten clones hold roughly 5% of the sample.

To note about this clone: Its specific antigen is unknown. No base qualities exist here, and no much larger clone lies one base off it.

Collaborating institutions collected whole blood in K2EDTA tubes following their own protocols. For TCRbeta analysis, collaborator samples were shipped as frozen whole blood, as isolated PBMCs, or as DNA extracted from either sample type. The receptor chain draws on TRBV5-6 and TRBJ2-2; TRBD1 fits 7 bases in the junction. Input material: peripheral blood. The receptor was derived from a man in his sixties with active COVID-19. The base sequence is TGTGCCAGCAGCTTGCTAGGGGGCGCGGACACCGGGGAGCTGTTTTTT. It encodes CASSLLGGADTGELFF.